Each of the 4 T cell receptor beta chains below was sequenced from the same sample in a study of blood T cell repertoires in COVID-19. Measured with immunoSEQ multiplex PCR; TCRdb has only the in-frame clones, and not every one. The table lists approximately 220,000 clones, about four fifths of them singletons, with more than 8% in the top ten. Sequencing input: peripheral blood. The origin of the receptors is a woman between 50 and 59 years old with acute or convalescent COVID-19.

The rearrangement uses TRBV29-1 and TRBJ2-7; D call uncertain. Trimming cost V 3 bases and J 6 bases, with 21 bases left between them. CDR3 size: 15 residues. Per the germline V gene, CDR1 is SQVTM and CDR2 is ANQGSEA. The CDR3 loop reads CSVDWAIGVGSEQYF. The CDR3 DNA reads as TGCAGCGTTGATTGGGCTATCGGCGTGGGCTCCGAGCAGTACTTC.

This clone came up once. The V gene is TRBV24-1, the J gene TRBJ2-3; 8 nucleotides line up with TRBD2. V shed 1 base, J shed 7 bases, and the junction held 9 bases outside the gene matches. Germline V CDR1 and CDR2: KGHDR, SFDVKD. This CDR3 has 16 amino acids. The CDR3 sequence: CATSDFTSGSLHTQYF. For the CDR3, the DNA is TGTGCCACCAGTGATTTTACCAGCGGGAGCCTGCATACGCAGTATTTT.

The chain carries TRBV7-8 and TRBJ2-1, with D tentatively TRBD2 (6 bases). Germline V gene data show CDR1 as SGHVS and CDR2 as FQNEAQ. This CDR3 region has 16 residues. The V end was cut by 2 bases, the J end by 0 bases, with 11 bases between. CDR3 protein: CASSLSRESSYNEQFF. The CDR3 DNA follows: TGTGCCAGCAGCTTATCCCGGGAGTCCTCCTACAATGAGCAGTTCTTC.

The chain is built from TRBV6-5 and TRBJ1-1; no firm D call. The CDR3 consists of 13 residues. Per the germline V gene, CDR1 is MNHEY and CDR2 is SVGAGI. V lost 2 bases and J 0 bases, leaving 4 bases between the germline ends. The DNA of the CDR3 is TGTGCCAGCAGTTACAGCATGAACACTGAAGCTTTCTTT. It is translated as CASSYSMNTEAFF.